These 9 T cell receptor beta chains originate from one sample sequenced in a study of T-cell memory formation after mild COVID-19. TCRdb re-derived calls from the 5' RACE reads in MiXCR, one entry per CDR3 protein. The profile shows 400,000 to 500,000 distinct CDR3 sequences, about 19% of them singletons. Sequencing was carried out using PBMCs or a T cell subset sorted from them (not recorded which). The receptors come from an adult woman who had mild COVID-19 (a few samples of this study predate the infection). Cell type and time point are not known.

V is TRBV20-1 and J is TRBJ1-2; the D is unclear. This CDR3 spans 15 amino acids. Germline V gene lookup returns CDR1 DFQATT and CDR2 SNEGSKA (reference sequence). The V end was cut by 5 bases, the J end by 2 bases, with 18 bases between. In nucleotides, the CDR3 is TGCAGTGCTCCTCCCTTTGGGGTGGGGAACTATGGCTACACCTTC. Its translation: CSAPPFGVGNYGYTF.

The rearrangement uses TRBV2 and TRBJ2-1, with D hard to call. The CDR3 totals 13 residues. Germline-derived CDR1 and CDR2 are SNHLY and FYNNEI. The V end was cut by 4 bases, the J end by 5 bases, with 9 bases between. Written as DNA, the CDR3 is TGTGCCAGCAGTGTTGAGTCTAACAATGAGCAGTTCTTC. This encodes CASSVESNNEQFF.

This clonotype came up a few times. The chain couples TRBV12-3 or TRBV12-4 to TRBJ2-5; TRBD2 is a possible D gene (6 bases). The CDR3 runs 14 residues. The V and J ends lost 7 bases and 1 base respectively, with 13 bases between them. CDR3 amino acids: CASTLGGSQETQYF. The DNA for the CDR3 is TGTGCCAGCACCCTGGGGGGAAGCCAAGAGACCCAGTACTTC.

The chain is built from TRBV7-9 and TRBJ1-4; maybe TRBD1 (5 bases). The germline V and J ends were trimmed by 6 bases and 5 bases, with 10 bases remaining between them. This CDR3 contains 13 residues. The germline V gene has CDR1 SEHNR and CDR2 FQNEAQ (reference sequence). CDR3: CASRQGPNEKLFF. The CDR3 coding sequence is TGTGCCAGCAGGCAGGGACCCAATGAAAAACTGTTTTTT.

The chain joins TRBV7-2 to TRBJ2-3; D not certain. The CDR3 spans 14 residues. Germline CDR1 and CDR2: SGHTA and FQGNSA. V was cut by 4 bases and J by 0 bases, with 8 bases left in between. CDR3 sequence (DNA): TGTGCCAGCAGCTACCATGGTAGCACAGATACGCAGTATTTT. Protein: CASSYHGSTDTQYF.

The J gene is TRBJ1-1, the V gene TRBV5-1; 8 bases line up with TRBD1. The germline CDR1 and CDR2 sequences are SGHRS and YFSETQ. The CDR3 is 16 amino acids. Trimming removed 3 bases from V and 5 bases from J; junction bases left unmatched: 12. Here the CDR3 reads CASSSGRQGMGTEAFF. CDR3 nucleotide sequence: TGCGCCAGCAGCTCCGGGCGACAGGGGATGGGGACTGAAGCTTTCTTT.

This clonotype was observed at least ten times. The rearrangement joins TRBV5-5 to TRBJ1-1; D uncertain. The ends were cut back, 0 bases at V and 4 bases at J, with 10 bases in the middle. The CDR3 loop spans 14 amino acids. Per the germline V gene, CDR1 is SGHKS and CDR2 is YYEKEE (reference sequence). Here the CDR3 DNA reads TGTGCCAGCAGCTTGGTGGGGAGGAGCACTGAAGCTTTCTTT. It codes for CASSLVGRSTEAFF.

This chain connects TRBV12-3 or TRBV12-4 to TRBJ1-5; no definite D call. The V gene lost 5 bases and the J gene lost 6 bases, with 17 bases spanning the gap. The CDR3 covers 15 residues. The chain's CDR3 is CASSPSGRVTQPQHF. The CDR3 region has the DNA TGTGCCAGCAGTCCTTCCGGGAGGGTCACTCAGCCCCAGCATTTT.

This clonotype has just a few counts. The chain has TRBV20-1 and TRBJ2-7, with D perhaps TRBD2 (5 bases). V was cut by 5 bases and J by 2 bases, with 16 bases left in between. Per germline, CDR1 DFQATT and CDR2 SNEGSKA (reference sequence). The CDR3 has 14 amino acids. CDR3 loop: CSAGARTGAYEQYF. CDR3 sequence (DNA): TGCAGTGCTGGAGCAAGGACTGGGGCCTACGAGCAGTACTTC.